The T cell receptor (beta chain) under discussion was sequenced for a study of cytomegalovirus exposure and HLA in healthy donors. Across the whole study: Around 80 million unique TCR sequences came from HLA-typed donors in an early release. General study points: TCR beta chains numbering 164 were designated cytomegalovirus-associated. Highest at DRB1 and lowest at HLA-C, TCR association rates differed among HLA loci in a later analysis.

Amplification used 60 Vbeta primers and 13 Jbeta primers. In the original analysis: About 11 million of some 80 million unique TCR beta chains were shared, per a later count. Profiling relied on immunoSEQ multiplex PCR, and the TCRdb table lists in-frame clones only, not all of them. V and J calls and clone size are as listed in that table; D and trimming were resolved from the DNA. The sample includes under 200,000 clones, around 85% of them seen just once. For this clone: What it binds is unknown.

With 0 bases removed from V and 7 bases from J, the gap between germline ends came to 12 bases. The CDR3 is 14 amino acids. Germline values: CDR1 LNHNV, CDR2 YYDKDF (reference sequence). The chain recombines TRBV15 with TRBJ1-2; the D is unclear. Material for sequencing was PBMCs. The clonotype was recovered from a human donor in good health. The CDR3 nucleotides are TGTGCCACCAGCAGAGATCGGGGTTGGCGTGGCTACACCTTC. This codes for CATSRDRGWRGYTF.